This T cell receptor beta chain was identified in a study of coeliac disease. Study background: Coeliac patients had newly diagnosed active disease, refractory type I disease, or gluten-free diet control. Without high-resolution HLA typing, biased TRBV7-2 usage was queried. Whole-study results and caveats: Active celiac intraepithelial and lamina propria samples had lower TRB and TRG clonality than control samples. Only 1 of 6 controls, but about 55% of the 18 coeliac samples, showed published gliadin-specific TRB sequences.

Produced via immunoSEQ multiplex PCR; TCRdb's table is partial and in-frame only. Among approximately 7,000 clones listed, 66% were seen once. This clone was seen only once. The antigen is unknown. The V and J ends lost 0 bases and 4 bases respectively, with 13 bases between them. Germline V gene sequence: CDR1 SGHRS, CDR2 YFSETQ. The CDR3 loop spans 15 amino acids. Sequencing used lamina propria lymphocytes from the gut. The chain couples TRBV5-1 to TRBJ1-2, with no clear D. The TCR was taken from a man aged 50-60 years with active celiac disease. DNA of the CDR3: TGCGCCAGCAGCTTGGAGCTGGGCAGCTTCTATGGCTACACCTTC. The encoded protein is CASSLELGSFYGYTF.